This TCR beta chain was documented in a study of cytomegalovirus exposure and HLA in healthy donors (dated by TCRdb to 2016 to 2017). For the study in its entirety: In an earlier analysis of some 610 of the donors, 250 to 350 Gb of sequence data and 100 million or so unique TCR beta sequences from roughly 190 million T cells were reported. Alongside the repertoire data, information on donor age, sex, ethnicity and CMV serostatus was compiled. Roughly five DR-DQ haplotypes were handled as single units for association and clustering because linkage in the cohort was strong. The study aimed to test whether signatures of past pathogen exposure could be identified by cataloging public T cell receptors. All discovery cohort repertoires had been generated on a single sequencing platform. The study combined high-throughput TCR immunosequencing, statistical association of individual TCRs with disease status, and machine learning to predict cytomegalovirus infection status. A later analysis re-examined previously published TCR beta repertoires from more than 550 donors and added high-resolution HLA genotyping to investigate patterns of TCR occurrence. Genome-wide SNP genotypes for about three fifths of the roughly 700 donors were used in a later genetic analysis, which treated that subset as a discovery cohort. Along with the approximately 600-subject first cohort, a separate validation cohort of roughly 110 different subjects was used. Across some 400 genotyped donors of the cohort, an average of about 240,000 unique TCR beta nucleotide sequences per donor were sequenced, and around 20% of those sequences were non-productive. The study profiled the T cell repertoires of about 720 subjects by immunosequencing and related them to cytomegalovirus serostatus. HLA typing included class I and class II loci at four-digit resolution. Typing coverage differed by locus: A, B, C, DRB1 and DQB1 were typed in roughly 620-630 donors, DQA1 in approximately 520, DPA1 in 600 to 610, and DPB1 in just under 490. Of the 300 to 500 genotyped donors, 81% were placed in the genetic ancestry cluster associated with self-reported Caucasian donors. In the later analysis, no new phenotypic data were used to find candidate immune exposures; instead, reliance was placed on TCR beta sequences and their occurrence across donors. An earlier analysis of several hundred of the donors applied high-throughput TCR beta sequencing to assess whether each TCR beta V gene segment acted as functional or pseudogenic. Roughly 300 gigabases of sequencing data and about 92 million unique TCR sequences made up an early release that covered several hundred HLA-typed donors. The full study reports these points: A later analysis found that HLA-associated TCR beta chains were more clonally expanded and had lower generation probabilities than equally common non-associated chains. According to the authors, the approach could potentially be generalized to other disease states and immunological phenotypes. In an earlier analysis of around 600 of the donors, most TCR beta V segments were observed in productive rearrangements about 87% or about 30% of the time, broadly matching IMGT annotations. A few of the identified cytomegalovirus-associated TCR beta chains were confirmed in vitro to be specific for cytomegalovirus antigens. Assigning TCR associations to individual alleles was difficult when HLA alleles, especially DR and DQ, strongly co-occurred. While some public TCRs were present in many individuals, most TCR sequences turned up only very rarely across donors. The 87-base-pair reads could not distinguish some IMGT-functional V segments, including TRBV6-2 and TRBV6-3, so those segments were excluded. HLA typing was unavailable for some donors at each locus, so association tests used only the typed subset. A total of 150 to 200 TCR beta chains were listed by the study as associated with cytomegalovirus. Correlated functional status among segregating V segments might be attributable to linkage disequilibrium, but an unknown experimental factor could not be ruled out. Roughly uniform sequencing depth across donors was assumed in presence/absence analyses, although this assumption may not hold. For the cohort, immune exposure information was limited to CMV serostatus. A later analysis found that most CMV-associated TCR beta chains appeared HLA-restricted, with HLA associations seemingly driven largely by CMV exposure. In a later analysis, several top co-occurrence clusters were reported to appear linked to parvovirus B19, influenza, CMV and Epstein-Barr virus. V-gene and J-gene trimming of TCR beta chains was associated with a missense DCLRE1C variant in a later genetic analysis, and the association was replicated in an independent cohort. A group of highly shared sequence variants was considered likely to be a technical artifact of the sequencing pipeline. A further reported finding was that TCR beta sequences accurately predicted the HLA-A and HLA-B alleles for most subjects in the first cohort. Only TCR beta chains were sequenced in this cohort, and the absence of alpha or paired-chain data limited detectable features. Over 15 rarely observed V segments, including chromosome 9 orphons, were excluded from the earlier analysis of approximately 600 of the donors because counts were too low. In a later analysis, TCR association rates were found to vary across HLA loci, with the most associated TCRs seen for DRB1 alleles and the fewest for HLA-C alleles. The classifier was reported to diagnose cytomegalovirus status with high specificity and sensitivity in both the original cohort and the validation cohort. A later genetic analysis reported fewer N-insertions in productive TCRs among donors in an Asian-associated ancestry cluster than the roughly 640-donor mean. A later analysis associated about 17,000 TCR beta sequences with specific HLA alleles at a false discovery rate of 0.05.

The cohort was made up of about 610 healthy bone marrow donors. Cohort members were all nominally healthy when sampled, although unrecorded immune exposures were likely present. The donor tested CMV seronegative, placing the donor among the 350 to 400 seronegative members of the cohort. A peripheral blood sample was collected from each donor, and TCR beta sequencing was performed on peripheral blood mononuclear cells. The Qiagen DNeasy Blood Extraction Kit was used to extract genomic DNA from the blood cell samples. Taken from the germline V gene, the CDR1 and CDR2 loops are SGDLS and YYNGEE. V has 0 bases trimmed and J has 6 bases trimmed; junction bases matching no gene number 2. Taken from cysteine to phenylalanine, the CDR3 has 16 residues. Only the CDR3 DNA stays, 48 bases, in frame from base 1. The library was generated by the immunoSEQ multiplex PCR assay. For the multiplex PCR, a mixture combining 60 forward primers for TCR Vbeta segments and 13 reverse primers for TCR Jbeta segments was used. Amplification of the CDR3 region of rearranged TCR beta genes was performed with a multiplex PCR assay on genomic DNA. Amplified TCR beta libraries were sequenced as 87-base-pair reads on the Illumina HiSeq System. In the authors' own workflow: A later analysis counted about 76 million unique TCR beta chains across the roughly 700 repertoires, and some 11 million of these chains were shared by at least two donors. To remove PCR and sequencing errors, raw reads were error-corrected and collapsed into unique sequences using a nearest-neighbor algorithm that merged closely related sequences. To assign V, D and J gene segments, CDR3 sequences were aligned to IMGT reference sequences. Each retained sequence needed at least a six-nucleotide match to both a V gene segment and a J gene segment. A rearrangement was called productive if the CDR3 had no stop codons and remained in frame with V and J, and every other rearrangement was called non-productive. Following IMGT convention, CDR3 was defined as the stretch from the second conserved V-encoded cysteine up to the conserved J-encoded phenylalanine. The earlier analysis of about 590 of the donors excluded sequences that lacked an unambiguous match to a single V gene segment. An earlier analysis of a few hundred of the donors called V segments functional above 56.7% productive rearrangements and segregating when the between-donor standard deviation exceeded 5%. A statistical classification framework was developed to diagnose cytomegalovirus status using the catalog of TCR beta chain sequences. In a later analysis, V and J genes were assigned by comparing TCR nucleotide sequences against IMGT/GENE-DB human TR gene sequences. The TCRdist pipeline was used in a later analysis to assign CDR3 sequences and most-parsimonious VDJ recombination scenarios. In a later analysis, each TCR beta chain was defined by its CDR3 amino acid sequence together with its V-gene family, and reads lacking a unique V-gene family were excluded. A later analysis removed 550 to 700 highly shared, low-generation-probability nucleotide sequences to deal with suspected cross-contamination and a sequencing artifact. A later analysis calculated a clonal expansion index for each public chain from normalized within-repertoire ranks of inferred template counts. Generation probabilities in a later analysis came from a VDJ recombination model fitted to out-of-frame rearrangements, and those results were checked against IGoR. In a later analysis, hypergeometric tests were used to score TCR-TCR, TCR-HLA and TCR-CMV co-occurrence, with a repertoire-size bias correction applied to TCR pairs. To estimate false discovery rates, a later analysis permuted the HLA or CMV assignments 20 times. In a later analysis, co-occurring TCRs were grouped using DBSCAN, with TCRdist sequence similarity added in when clustering inside HLA-allele-positive subsets. Repertoires with fewer than 30,000 or more than 120,000 public chains were left out of co-occurrence clustering, as were a handful of repertoires with anomalous nucleotide sharing. TCRdb took this table from immuneACCESS and kept in-frame rearrangements with V and J called. Such tables lack part of the clones; where checked against another copy, unresolved V genes explain under half of the gap, and the rest is unexplained. V, J and clone size are taken as reported in that table, and D and trimming were inferred from the DNA itself. The sample table records under 150,000 clones; 70% to 85% of these occur just once. The leading ten clones occupy 2% to 3% of the sample.

A remark on this clone: The antigen this receptor binds is unknown. The record has no base qualities; no much larger clone is one base away.

Sequencing used PBMCs. The rearrangement combines TRBV9 with TRBJ2-1; a stretch of 14 junction bases matches TRBD2. This clonotype originated in a male donor in good health and CMV-seronegative. This receptor carries the CDR3 CASSVGGTSGSNEQFF. The sequenced DNA: TGTGCCAGCAGCGTAGGTGGGACTAGCGGGAGCAATGAGCAGTTCTTC.